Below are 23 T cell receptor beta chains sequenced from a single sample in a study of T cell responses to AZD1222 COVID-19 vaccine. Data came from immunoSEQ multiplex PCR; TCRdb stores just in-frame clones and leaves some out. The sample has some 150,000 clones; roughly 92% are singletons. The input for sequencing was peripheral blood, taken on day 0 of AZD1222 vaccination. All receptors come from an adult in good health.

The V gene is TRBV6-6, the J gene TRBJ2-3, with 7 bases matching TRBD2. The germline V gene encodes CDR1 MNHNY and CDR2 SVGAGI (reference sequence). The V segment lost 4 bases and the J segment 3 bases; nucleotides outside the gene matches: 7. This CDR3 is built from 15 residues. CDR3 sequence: CASSSGQGGTDTQYF. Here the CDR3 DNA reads TGTGCCAGCAGTTCTGGGCAGGGAGGGACAGATACGCAGTATTTT.

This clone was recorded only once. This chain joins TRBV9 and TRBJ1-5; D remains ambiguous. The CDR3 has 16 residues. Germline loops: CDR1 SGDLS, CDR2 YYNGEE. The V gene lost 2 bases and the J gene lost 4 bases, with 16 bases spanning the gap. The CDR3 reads CASSVMRVSKNQPQHF. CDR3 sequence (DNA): TGTGCCAGCAGCGTGATGCGGGTGTCCAAAAATCAGCCCCAGCATTTT.

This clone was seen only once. Written as DNA, the CDR3 is TGTGCCAGCAGTTTTAGTCAGCCCCAGCATTTT. It is translated as CASSFSQPQHF. The J gene is TRBJ1-5, the V gene TRBV28; D is uncertain. V shed 3 bases and J shed 6 bases, with 3 bases lying between them. CDR1 and CDR2 (germline): MDHEN, SYDVKM. The CDR3 is 11 amino acids.

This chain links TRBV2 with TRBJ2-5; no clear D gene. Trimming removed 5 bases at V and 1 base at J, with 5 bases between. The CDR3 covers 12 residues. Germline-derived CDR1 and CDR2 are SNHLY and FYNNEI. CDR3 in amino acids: CASSYTQETQYF. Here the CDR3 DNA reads TGTGCCAGCAGTTATACCCAAGAGACCCAGTACTTC. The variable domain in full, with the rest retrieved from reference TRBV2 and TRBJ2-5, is EPEVTQTPSHQVTQMGQEVILRCVPISNHLYFYWYRQILGQKVEFLVSFYNNEISEKSEIFDDQFSVERPDGSNFTLKIRSTKLEDSAMYFCASSYTQETQYFGPGTRLLVL.

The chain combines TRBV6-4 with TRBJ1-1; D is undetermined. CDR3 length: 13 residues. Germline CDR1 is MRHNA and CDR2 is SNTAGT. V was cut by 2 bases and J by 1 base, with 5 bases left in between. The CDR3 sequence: CASSDQPNTEAFF. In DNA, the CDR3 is TGTGCCAGCAGTGACCAACCGAACACTGAAGCTTTCTTT.

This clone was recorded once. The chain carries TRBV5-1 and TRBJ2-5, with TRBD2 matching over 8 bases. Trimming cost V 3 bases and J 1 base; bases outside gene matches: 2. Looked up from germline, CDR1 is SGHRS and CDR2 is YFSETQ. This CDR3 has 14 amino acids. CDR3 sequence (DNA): TGCGCCAGCAGCTCGACTAGCGCCCAAGAGACCCAGTACTTC. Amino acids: CASSSTSAQETQYF.

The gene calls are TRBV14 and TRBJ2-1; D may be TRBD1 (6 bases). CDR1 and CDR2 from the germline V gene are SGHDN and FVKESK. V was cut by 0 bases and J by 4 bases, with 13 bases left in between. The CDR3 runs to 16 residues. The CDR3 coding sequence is TGTGCCAGCAGCCAAGAAACAGGGCACCGATACAATGAGCAGTTCTTC. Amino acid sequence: CASSQETGHRYNEQFF.

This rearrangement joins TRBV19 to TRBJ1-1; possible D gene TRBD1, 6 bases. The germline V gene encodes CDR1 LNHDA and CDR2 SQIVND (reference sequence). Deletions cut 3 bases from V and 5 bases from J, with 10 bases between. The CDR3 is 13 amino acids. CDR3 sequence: CASSITGRTEAFF. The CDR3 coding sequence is TGTGCCAGTAGTATTACAGGGAGGACTGAAGCTTTCTTT.

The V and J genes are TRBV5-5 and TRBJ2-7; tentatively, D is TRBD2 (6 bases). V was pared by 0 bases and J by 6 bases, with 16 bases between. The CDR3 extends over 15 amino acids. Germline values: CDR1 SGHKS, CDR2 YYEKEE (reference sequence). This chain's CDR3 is CASSLGGGTHTEQYV. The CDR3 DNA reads TGTGCCAGCAGCTTGGGAGGCGGGACCCATACCGAGCAGTACGTC.

This CDR3 is CASSSVGTPNQPQHF. In nucleotides, the CDR3 is TGTGCCAGCAGCTCAGTCGGGACACCAAATCAGCCCCAGCATTTT. This chain links TRBV7-9 with TRBJ1-5; D might be TRBD1 (6 bases). Germline-derived CDR1 and CDR2 are SEHNR and FQNEAQ (reference sequence). This CDR3 has 15 amino acids. V was pared by 4 bases and J by 4 bases, with 14 bases between.

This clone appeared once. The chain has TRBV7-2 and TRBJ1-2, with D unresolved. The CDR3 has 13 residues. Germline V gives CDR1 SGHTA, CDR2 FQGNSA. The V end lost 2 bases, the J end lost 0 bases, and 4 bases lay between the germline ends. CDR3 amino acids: CASSLITNYGYTF. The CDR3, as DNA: TGTGCCAGCAGCTTAATCACTAACTATGGCTACACCTTC.

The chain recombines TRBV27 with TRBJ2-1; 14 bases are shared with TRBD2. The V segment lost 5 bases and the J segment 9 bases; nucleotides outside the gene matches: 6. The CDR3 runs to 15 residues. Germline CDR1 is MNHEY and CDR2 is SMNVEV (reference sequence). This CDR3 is CASSPGLAGGSEQFF. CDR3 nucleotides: TGTGCCAGCAGTCCAGGACTAGCGGGAGGATCTGAGCAGTTCTTC.

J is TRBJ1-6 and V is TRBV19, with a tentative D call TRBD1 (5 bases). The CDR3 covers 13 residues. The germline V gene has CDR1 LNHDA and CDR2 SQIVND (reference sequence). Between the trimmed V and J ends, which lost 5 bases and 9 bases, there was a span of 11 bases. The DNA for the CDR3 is TGTGCCAGTAGTTTCACAGGTGTTTCACCCCTCCACTTT. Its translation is CASSFTGVSPLHF.

The CDR3 spells CASSIDHRPGGYTDTQYF. The CDR3 DNA is TGTGCCAGTAGTATAGATCACCGCCCGGGGGGTTACACAGATACGCAGTATTTT. V is TRBV19 and J is TRBJ2-3; the match to TRBD2 covers 7 bases. Germline-derived CDR1 and CDR2 are LNHDA and SQIVND (reference sequence). J gave up 2 bases and V 0 bases, and 11 bases lay outside the gene matches. This CDR3 has 18 amino acids.

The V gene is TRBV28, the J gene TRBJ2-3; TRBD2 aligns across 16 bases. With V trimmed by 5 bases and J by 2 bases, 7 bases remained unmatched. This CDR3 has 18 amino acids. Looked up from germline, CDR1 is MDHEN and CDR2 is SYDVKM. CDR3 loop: CASSPGTSGGDFTDTQYF. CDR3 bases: TGTGCCAGCAGTCCCGGGACTAGCGGGGGGGATTTCACAGATACGCAGTATTTT.

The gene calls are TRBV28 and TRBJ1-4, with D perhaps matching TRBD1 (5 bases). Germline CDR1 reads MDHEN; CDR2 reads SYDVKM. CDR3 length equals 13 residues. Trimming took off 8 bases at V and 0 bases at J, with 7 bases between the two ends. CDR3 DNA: TGTGCCAGCTTGGGGGCAACTAATGAAAAACTGTTTTTT. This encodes CASLGATNEKLFF.

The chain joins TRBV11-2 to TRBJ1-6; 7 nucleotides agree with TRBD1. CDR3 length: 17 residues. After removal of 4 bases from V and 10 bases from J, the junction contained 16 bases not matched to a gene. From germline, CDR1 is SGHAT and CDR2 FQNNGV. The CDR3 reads CASSSKPTGVVGSPLHF. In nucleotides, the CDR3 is TGTGCCAGCAGCTCTAAACCTACAGGGGTTGTGGGCTCACCCCTCCACTTT.

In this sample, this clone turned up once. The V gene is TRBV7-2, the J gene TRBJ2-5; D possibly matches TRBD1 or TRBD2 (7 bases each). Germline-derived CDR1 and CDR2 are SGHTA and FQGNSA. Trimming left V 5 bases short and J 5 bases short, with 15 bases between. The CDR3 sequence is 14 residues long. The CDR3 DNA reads TGTGCCAGCAGCCGCAGGGGGGGCTTCGAGACCCAGTACTTC. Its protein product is CASSRRGGFETQYF.

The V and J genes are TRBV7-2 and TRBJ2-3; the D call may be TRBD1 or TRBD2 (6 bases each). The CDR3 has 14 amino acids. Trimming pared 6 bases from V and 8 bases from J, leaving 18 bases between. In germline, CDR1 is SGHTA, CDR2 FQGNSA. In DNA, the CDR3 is TGTGCCAGCAGTCCGGGGGCGGTTCGCGCTACGCAGTATTTT. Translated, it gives CASSPGAVRATQYF. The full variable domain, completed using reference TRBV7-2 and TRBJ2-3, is GAGVSQSPSNKVTEKGKDVELRCDPISGHTALYWYRQSLGQGLEFLIYFQGNSAPDKSGLPSDRFSAERTGGSVSTLTIQRTQQEDSAVYLCASSPGAVRATQYFGPGTRLTVL.

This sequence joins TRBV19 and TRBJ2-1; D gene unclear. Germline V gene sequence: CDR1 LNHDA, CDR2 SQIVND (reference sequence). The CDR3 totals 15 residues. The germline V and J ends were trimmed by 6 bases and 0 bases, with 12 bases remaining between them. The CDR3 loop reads CASSHRGISYNEQFF. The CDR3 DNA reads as TGTGCCAGTAGCCATCGAGGCATCTCCTACAATGAGCAGTTCTTC.

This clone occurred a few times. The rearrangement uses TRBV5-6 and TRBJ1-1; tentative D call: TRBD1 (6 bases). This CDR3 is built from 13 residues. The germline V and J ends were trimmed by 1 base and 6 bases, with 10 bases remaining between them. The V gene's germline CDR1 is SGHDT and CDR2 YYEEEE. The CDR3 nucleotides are TGTGCCAGCAGCTTGAGGGGGGGCTCTGAAGCTTTCTTT. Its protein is CASSLRGGSEAFF.

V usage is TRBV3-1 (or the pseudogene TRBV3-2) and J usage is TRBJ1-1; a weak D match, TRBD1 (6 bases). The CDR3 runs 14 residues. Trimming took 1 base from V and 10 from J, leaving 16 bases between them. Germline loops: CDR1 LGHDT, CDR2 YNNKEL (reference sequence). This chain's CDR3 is CASSQATGRGGAFF. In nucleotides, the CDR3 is TGTGCCAGCAGCCAAGCTACAGGGCGCGGAGGAGCTTTCTTT.

The CDR3 loop reads CASSLGLGAVFYYGNTEAFF. In nucleotides, the CDR3 is TGTGCCAGCTCTTTAGGCCTGGGGGCTGTCTTTTACTACGGGAACACTGAAGCTTTCTTT. The V gene is TRBV18, the J gene TRBJ1-1; D possibly corresponds to TRBD1 (6 bases). The V gene's germline CDR1 is KGHSH and CDR2 LQKENI. This CDR3 is built from 20 residues. The V end lost 6 bases, the J end lost 1 base, and 30 bases lay between the germline ends.